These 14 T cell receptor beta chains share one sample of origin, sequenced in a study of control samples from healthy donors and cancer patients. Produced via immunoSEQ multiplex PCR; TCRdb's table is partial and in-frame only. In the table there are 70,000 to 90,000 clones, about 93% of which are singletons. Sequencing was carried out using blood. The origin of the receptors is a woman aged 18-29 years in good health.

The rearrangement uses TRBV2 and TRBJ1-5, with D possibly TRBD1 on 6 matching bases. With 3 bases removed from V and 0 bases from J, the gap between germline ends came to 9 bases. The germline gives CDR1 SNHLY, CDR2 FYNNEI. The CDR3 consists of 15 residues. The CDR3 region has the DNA TGTGCCAGCAGTGAGGAGGGGGTTAGCAATCAGCCCCAGCATTTT. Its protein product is CASSEEGVSNQPQHF. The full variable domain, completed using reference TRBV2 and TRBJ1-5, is EPEVTQTPSHQVTQMGQEVILRCVPISNHLYFYWYRQILGQKVEFLVSFYNNEISEKSEIFDDQFSVERPDGSNFTLKIRSTKLEDSAMYFCASSEEGVSNQPQHFGDGTRLSIL.

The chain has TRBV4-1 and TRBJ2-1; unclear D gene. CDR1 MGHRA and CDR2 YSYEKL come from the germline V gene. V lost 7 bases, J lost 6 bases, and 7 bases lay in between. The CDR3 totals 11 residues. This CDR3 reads CASTSGNEQFF. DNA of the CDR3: TGCGCCAGCACCTCCGGCAATGAGCAGTTCTTC.

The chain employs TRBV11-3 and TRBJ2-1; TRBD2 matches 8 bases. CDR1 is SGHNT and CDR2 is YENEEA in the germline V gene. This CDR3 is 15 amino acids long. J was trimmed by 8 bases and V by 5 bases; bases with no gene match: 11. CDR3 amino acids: CASSLSTGGPYEQFF. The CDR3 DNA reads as TGTGCCAGCAGCCTCTCAACGGGGGGGCCGTATGAGCAGTTCTTC.

The CDR3 nucleotides are TGTGCCAGCAGTTTTGGCAGGGATTCAGCCGAGCAGTACTTC. Amino acids: CASSFGRDSAEQYF. The rearrangement joins TRBV27 to TRBJ2-7, with D perhaps matching TRBD1 (5 bases). CDR1 is MNHEY, CDR2 SMNVEV, per germline (reference sequence). Trimming cost V 3 bases and J 6 bases, with 15 bases left between them. This CDR3 comprises 14 residues.

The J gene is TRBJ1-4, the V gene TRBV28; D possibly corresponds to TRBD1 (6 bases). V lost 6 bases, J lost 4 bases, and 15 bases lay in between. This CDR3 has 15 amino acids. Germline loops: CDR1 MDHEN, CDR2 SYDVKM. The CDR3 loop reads CASRMRQVYNEKLFF. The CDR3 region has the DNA TGTGCCAGCAGAATGCGACAGGTTTATAATGAAAAACTGTTTTTT.

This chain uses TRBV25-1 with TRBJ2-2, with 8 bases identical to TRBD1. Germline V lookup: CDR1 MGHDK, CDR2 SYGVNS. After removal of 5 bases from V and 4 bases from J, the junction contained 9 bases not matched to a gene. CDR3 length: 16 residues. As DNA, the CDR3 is TGTGCCAGCAGTCGGACCGGGACAGGAGTCACCGGGGAGCTGTTTTTT. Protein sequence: CASSRTGTGVTGELFF.

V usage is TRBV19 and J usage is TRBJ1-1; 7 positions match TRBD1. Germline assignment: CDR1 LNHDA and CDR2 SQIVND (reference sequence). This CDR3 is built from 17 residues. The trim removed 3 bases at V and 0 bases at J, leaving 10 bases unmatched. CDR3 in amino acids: CASSISTGQRVNTEAFF. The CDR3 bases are TGTGCCAGTAGTATTTCGACGGGACAGAGGGTGAACACTGAAGCTTTCTTT.

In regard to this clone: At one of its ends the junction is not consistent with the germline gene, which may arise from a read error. CDR3 nucleotides: TGTGCCAGCAGAGAAGGGTTGTCAGGTACAGGGCACACCGGGGAGCTGTTTTTT. Protein sequence: CASREGLSGTGHTGELFF. The chain is built from TRBV6-1 and TRBJ2-2; TRBD1 is a possible D gene (6 bases). CDR1 MNHNS and CDR2 SASEGT come from the germline V gene. The CDR3 length is 18 residues.

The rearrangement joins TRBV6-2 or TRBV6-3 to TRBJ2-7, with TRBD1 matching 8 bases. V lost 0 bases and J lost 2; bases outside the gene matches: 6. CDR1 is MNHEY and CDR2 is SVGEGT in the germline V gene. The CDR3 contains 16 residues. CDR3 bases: TGTGCCAGCAGTTACTCGGACAGGGAGCCCCCCTACGAGCAGTACTTC. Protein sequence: CASSYSDREPPYEQYF.

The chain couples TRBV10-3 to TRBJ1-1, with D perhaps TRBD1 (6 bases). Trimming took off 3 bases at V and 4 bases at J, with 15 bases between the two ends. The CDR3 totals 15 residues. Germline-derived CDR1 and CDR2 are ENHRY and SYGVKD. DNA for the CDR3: TGTGCCATCAGTGACCCCCCGACAGGTCCCACTGAAGCTTTCTTT. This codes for CAISDPPTGPTEAFF.

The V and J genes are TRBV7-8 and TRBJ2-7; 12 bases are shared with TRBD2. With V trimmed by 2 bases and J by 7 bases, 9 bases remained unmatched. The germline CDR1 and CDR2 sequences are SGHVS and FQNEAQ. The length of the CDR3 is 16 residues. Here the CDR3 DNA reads TGTGCCAGCAGCTTAAAGAGACTAGCGGGGGCGGGGGAGCAGTACTTC. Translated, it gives CASSLKRLAGAGEQYF. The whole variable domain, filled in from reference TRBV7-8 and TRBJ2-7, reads GAGVSQSPRYKVAKRGQDVALRCDPISGHVSLFWYQQALGQGPEFLTYFQNEAQLDKSGLPSDRFFAERPEGSVSTLKIQRTQQEDSAVYLCASSLKRLAGAGEQYFGPGTRLTVT.

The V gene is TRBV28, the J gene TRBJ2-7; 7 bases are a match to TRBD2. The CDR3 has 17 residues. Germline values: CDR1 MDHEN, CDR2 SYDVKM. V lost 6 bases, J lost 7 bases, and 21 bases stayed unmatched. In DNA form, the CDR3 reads TGTGCCAGCAGCCTTGGAATAGCGGGCGCCGGTTTGGGGGAGCAGTACTTC. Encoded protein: CASSLGIAGAGLGEQYF.

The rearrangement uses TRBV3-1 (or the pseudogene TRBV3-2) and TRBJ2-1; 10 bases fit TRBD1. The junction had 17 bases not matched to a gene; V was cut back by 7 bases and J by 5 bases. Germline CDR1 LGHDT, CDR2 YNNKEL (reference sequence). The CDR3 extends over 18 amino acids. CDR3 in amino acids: CASNHPRIIDRGHNEQFF. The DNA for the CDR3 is TGTGCCAGCAACCATCCCCGTATTATAGACAGGGGGCACAATGAGCAGTTCTTC.

CDR3 region: CASSLFIVANNSPLHF. The CDR3 DNA follows: TGTGCCAGCAGCTTGTTCATTGTGGCGAATAATTCACCCCTCCACTTT. The chain recombines TRBV7-2 with TRBJ1-6; D is unclear. The CDR3 covers 16 residues. V was cut by 3 bases and J by 5 bases, with 14 bases left in between. Germline lookup yields CDR1 SGHTA and CDR2 FQGNSA.